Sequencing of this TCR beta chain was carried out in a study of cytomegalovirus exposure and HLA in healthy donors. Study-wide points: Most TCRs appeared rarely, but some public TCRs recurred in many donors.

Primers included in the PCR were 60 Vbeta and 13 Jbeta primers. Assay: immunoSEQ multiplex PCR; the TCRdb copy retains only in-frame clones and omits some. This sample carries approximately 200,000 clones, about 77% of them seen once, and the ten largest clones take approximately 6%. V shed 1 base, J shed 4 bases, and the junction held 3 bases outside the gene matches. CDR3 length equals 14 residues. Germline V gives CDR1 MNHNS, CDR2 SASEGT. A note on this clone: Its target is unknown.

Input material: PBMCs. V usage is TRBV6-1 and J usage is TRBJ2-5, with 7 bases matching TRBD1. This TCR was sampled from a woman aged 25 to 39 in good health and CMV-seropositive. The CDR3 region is CASSEGDSRETQYF. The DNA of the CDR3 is TGTGCCAGCAGTGAAGGGGACAGCCGAGAGACCCAGTACTTC.